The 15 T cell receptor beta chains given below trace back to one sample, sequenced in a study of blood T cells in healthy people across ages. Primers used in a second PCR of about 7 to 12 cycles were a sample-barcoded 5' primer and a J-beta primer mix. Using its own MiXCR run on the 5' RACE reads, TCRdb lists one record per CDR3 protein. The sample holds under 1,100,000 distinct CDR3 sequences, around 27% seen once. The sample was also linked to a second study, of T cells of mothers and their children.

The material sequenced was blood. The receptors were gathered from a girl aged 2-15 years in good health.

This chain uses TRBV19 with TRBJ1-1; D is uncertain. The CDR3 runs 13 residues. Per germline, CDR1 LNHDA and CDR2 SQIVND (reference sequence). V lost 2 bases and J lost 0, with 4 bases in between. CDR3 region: CASSILLNTEAFF. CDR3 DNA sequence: TGTGCCAGTAGTATACTCCTGAACACTGAAGCTTTCTTT.

The CDR3 reads CASTRGGTGYTF. The CDR3 DNA reads TGTGCCAGCACGCGGGGAGGAACTGGCTACACCTTC. This chain uses TRBV6-5 with TRBJ1-2; unclear D gene. The CDR3 is 12 residues long. Between the trimmed V and J ends, which lost 7 bases and 7 bases, there was a span of 13 bases. Germline V gene data show CDR1 as MNHEY and CDR2 as SVGAGI.

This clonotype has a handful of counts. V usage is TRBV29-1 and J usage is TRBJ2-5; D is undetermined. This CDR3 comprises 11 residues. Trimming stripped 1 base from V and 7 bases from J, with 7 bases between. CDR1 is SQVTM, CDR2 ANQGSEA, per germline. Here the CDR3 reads CSVEGVGTQYF. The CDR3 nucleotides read TGCAGCGTTGAAGGTGTTGGGACCCAGTACTTC.

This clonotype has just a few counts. Written as DNA, the CDR3 is TGTGCCAGCACAAGGGGGGGGCCCTCCTACGAGCAGTACTTC. It codes for CASTRGGPSYEQYF. The rearrangement links TRBV6-5 to TRBJ2-7; D might be TRBD2 (7 bases). From germline, CDR1 is MNHEY and CDR2 SVGAGI. The CDR3 sequence is 14 residues long. Trimming removed 7 bases at V and 0 bases at J, with 13 bases between.

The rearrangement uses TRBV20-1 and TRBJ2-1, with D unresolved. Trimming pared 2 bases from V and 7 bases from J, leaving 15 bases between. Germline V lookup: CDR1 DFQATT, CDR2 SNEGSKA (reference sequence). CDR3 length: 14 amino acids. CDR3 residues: CSARLLEAWNEQFF. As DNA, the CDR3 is TGCAGTGCTAGACTTCTAGAGGCGTGGAATGAGCAGTTCTTC.

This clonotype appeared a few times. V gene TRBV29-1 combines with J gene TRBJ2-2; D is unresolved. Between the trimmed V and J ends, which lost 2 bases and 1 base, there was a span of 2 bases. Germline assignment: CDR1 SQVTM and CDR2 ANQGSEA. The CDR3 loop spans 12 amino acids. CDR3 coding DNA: TGCAGCGTTGAACGGAACACCGGGGAGCTGTTTTTT. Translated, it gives CSVERNTGELFF.

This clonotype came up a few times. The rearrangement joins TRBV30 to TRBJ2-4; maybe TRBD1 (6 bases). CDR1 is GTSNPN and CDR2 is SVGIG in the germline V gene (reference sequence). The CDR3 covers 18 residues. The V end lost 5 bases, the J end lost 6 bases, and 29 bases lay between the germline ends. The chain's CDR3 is CAWRRGTSYRVPRNIQYF. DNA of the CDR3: TGTGCCTGGCGAAGGGGGACATCCTACAGGGTTCCGAGAAACATTCAGTACTTC.

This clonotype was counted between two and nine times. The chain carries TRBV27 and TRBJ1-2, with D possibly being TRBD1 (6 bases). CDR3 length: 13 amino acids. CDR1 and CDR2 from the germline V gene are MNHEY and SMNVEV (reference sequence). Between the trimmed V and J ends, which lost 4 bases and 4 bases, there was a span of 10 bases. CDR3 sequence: CASSSRQAYGYTF. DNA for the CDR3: TGTGCCAGCAGTTCTCGACAGGCCTATGGCTACACCTTC.

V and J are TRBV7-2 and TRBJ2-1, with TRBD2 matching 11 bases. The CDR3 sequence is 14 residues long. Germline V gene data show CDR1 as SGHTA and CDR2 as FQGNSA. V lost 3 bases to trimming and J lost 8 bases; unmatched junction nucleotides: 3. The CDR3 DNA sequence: TGTGCCAGCAGCTTTACTAGCGGGAGCGATGAGCAGTTCTTC. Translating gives CASSFTSGSDEQFF.

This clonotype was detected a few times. This CDR3 is CASSPTIQLRTDSNYGYTF. The CDR3 nucleotides read TGTGCCAGCAGCCCCACGATACAGCTCCGGACGGATTCTAACTATGGCTACACCTTC. This rearrangement joins TRBV3-1 to TRBJ1-2, with D uncertain. Germline V gene sequence: CDR1 LGHDT, CDR2 YNNKEL (reference sequence). The length of the CDR3 is 19 residues. V was shortened by 4 bases and J by 0 bases, with 24 bases between the two germline ends.

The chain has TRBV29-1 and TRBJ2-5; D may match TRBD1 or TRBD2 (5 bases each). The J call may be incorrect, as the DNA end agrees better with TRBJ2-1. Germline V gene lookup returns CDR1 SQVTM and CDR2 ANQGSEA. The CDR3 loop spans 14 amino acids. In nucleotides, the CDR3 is TGCAGCGTGGACTGGGCTGGGGACCTAAGTGAGCAGTTCTTC. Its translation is CSVDWAGDLSEQFF.

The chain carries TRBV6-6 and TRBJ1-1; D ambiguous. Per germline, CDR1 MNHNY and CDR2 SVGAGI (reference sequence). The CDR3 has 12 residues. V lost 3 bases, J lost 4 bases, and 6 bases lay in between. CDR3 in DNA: TGTGCCAGCAGTTATGGTAGCACTGAAGCTTTCTTT. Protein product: CASSYGSTEAFF.

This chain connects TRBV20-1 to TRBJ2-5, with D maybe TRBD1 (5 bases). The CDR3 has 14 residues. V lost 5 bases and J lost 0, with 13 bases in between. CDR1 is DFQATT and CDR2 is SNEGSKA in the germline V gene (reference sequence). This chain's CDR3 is CSAPGPRYQETQYF. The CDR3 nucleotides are TGCAGTGCTCCAGGGCCTCGTTACCAAGAGACCCAGTACTTC.

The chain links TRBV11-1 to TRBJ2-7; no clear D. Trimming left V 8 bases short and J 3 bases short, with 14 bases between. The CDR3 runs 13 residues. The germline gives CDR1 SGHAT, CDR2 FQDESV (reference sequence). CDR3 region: CASRDDSDYEQYF. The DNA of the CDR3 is TGTGCCAGCCGTGACGACTCAGACTACGAGCAGTACTTC. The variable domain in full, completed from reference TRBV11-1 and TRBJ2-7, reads EAEVAQSPRYKITEKSQAVAFWCDPISGHATLYWYRQILGQGPELLVQFQDESVVDDSQLPKDRFSAERLKGVDSTLKIQPAELGDSAMYLCASRDDSDYEQYFGPGTRLTVT.

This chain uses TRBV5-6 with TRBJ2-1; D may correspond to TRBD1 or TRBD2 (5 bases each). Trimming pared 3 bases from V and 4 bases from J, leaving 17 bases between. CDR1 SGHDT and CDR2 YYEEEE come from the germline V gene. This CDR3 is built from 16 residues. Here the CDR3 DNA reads TGTGCCAGCAGCTCACGGGACGCTGGATTTTACAATGAGCAGTTCTTC. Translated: CASSSRDAGFYNEQFF.